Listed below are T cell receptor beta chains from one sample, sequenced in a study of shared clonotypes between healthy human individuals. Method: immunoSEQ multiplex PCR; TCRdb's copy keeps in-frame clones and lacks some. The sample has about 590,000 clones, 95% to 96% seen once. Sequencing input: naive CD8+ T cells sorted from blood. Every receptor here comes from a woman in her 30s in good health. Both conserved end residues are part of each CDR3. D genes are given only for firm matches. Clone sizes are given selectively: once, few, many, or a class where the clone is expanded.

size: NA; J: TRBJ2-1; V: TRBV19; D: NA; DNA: TGTGCCAGTAGTATGTTAAGGGGTCACAATGAGCAGTTCTTC; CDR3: CASSMLRGHNEQFF
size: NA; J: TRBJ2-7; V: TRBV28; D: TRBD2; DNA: TGTGCCAGCAGTTTTAGCGGGAGTAGCTACGAGCAGTACTTC; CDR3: CASSFSGSSYEQYF
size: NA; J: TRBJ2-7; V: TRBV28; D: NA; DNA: TGTGCCAGCAGTTTTCCTCAGCTGACCTACGAGCAGTACTTC; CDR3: CASSFPQLTYEQYF
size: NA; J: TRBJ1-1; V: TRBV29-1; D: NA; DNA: TGCAGCGTTGATGTAGGGCAGACACTGAACACTGAAGCTTTCTTT; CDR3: CSVDVGQTLNTEAFF
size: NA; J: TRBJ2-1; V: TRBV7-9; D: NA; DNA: TGTGCCAGCAGCTCCGACAGAGAAAAAGTCTCCTACAATGAGCAGTTCTTC; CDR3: CASSSDREKVSYNEQFF
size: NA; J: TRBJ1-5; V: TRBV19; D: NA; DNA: TGTGCCATCGAAGGGGCAGGTTTCGGACAGCCCCAGCATTTT; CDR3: CAIEGAGFGQPQHF
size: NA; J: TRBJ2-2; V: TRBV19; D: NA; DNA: TGTGCCAGTAGACGGAGGGGGACTACTCACACCGGGGAGCTGTTTTTT; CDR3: CASRRRGTTHTGELFF
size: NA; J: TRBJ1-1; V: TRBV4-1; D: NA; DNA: TGCGCCAGCAGCCAAGAAGGGGGGGCCAGAGCTTTCTTT; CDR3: CASSQEGGARAFF
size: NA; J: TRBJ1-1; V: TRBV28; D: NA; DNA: TGTGCCAGCAACCTCCTTGGGGGGGGAACTGAAGCTTTCTTT; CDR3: CASNLLGGGTEAFF
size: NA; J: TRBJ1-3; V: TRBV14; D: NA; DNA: TGTGCCAGCAGCTCCCCGTGGGTGAACTCTGGAAACACCATATATTTT; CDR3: CASSSPWVNSGNTIYF
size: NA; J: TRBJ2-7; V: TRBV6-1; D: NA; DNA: TGTGCCAGCATCCCCACGCGGGTTCCCTACGAGCAGTACTTC; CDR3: CASIPTRVPYEQYF
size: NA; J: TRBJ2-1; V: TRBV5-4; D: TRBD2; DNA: TGTGCCAGCAGCCCGAGGCGGGGGGTCTCCTACAATGAGCAGTTCTTC; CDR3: CASSPRRGVSYNEQFF
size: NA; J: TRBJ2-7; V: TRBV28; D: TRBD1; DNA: TGTGCCAGCAGTTTGAGTACCGGGACAGGGGGCGAGCAGTACTTC; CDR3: CASSLSTGTGGEQYF
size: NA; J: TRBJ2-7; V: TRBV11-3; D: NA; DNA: TGTGCCAGGAAGACCAGGGAGGCCTACGAGCAGTACTTC; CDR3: CARKTREAYEQYF
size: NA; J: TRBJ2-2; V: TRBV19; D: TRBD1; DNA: TGTGCCAGTAGTACCCGGGACAGTAACACCGGGGAGCTGTTTTTT; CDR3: CASSTRDSNTGELFF
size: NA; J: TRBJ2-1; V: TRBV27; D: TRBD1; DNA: TGTGCCAGCAGTCTACGGACAGGGGTAAATGAGCAGTTCTTC; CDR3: CASSLRTGVNEQFF
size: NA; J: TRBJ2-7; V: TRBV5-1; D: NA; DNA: TGCGCCAGCAGCCCAGGCAGGGGTGGCTACGAGCAGTACTTC; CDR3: CASSPGRGGYEQYF
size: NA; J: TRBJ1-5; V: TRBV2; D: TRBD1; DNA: TGTGCCAGCAGTCGGGACAGGGGAAAGAGTCAGCCCCAGCATTTT; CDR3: CASSRDRGKSQPQHF
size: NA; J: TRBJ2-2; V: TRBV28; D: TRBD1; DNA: TGTGCCAGCACGACCGGGACAGCGAACACCGGGGAGCTGTTTTTT; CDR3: CASTTGTANTGELFF
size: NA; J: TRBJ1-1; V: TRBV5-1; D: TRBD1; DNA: TGCGCCAGCAGCACCCAGACAGGGAGGGGCACTGAAGCTTTCTTT; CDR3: CASSTQTGRGTEAFF
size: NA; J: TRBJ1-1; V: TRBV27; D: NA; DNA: TGTGCCAGCATAAAACCCCACCCTTTCGAAGCTTTCTTT; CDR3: CASIKPHPFEAFF
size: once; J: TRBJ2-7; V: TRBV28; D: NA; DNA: TGTGCCAGCAGTGCAGGCGGGGAGTCCTACGAGCAGTACTTC; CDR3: CASSAGGESYEQYF
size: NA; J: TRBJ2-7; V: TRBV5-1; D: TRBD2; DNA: TGCGCCAGCAGCTTGTACCTAGCGGCCCCGATAGGACCCTACGAGCAGTACTTC; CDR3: CASSLYLAAPIGPYEQYF
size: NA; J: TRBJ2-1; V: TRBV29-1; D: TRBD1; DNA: TGCAGCGTTGAGGGGACAGTCTCCTACAATGAGCAGTTCTTC; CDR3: CSVEGTVSYNEQFF
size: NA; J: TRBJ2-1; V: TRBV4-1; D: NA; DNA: TGCGCCAGCAGCCAAGTTGAATCGTATGAGCAGTTCTTC; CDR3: CASSQVESYEQFF
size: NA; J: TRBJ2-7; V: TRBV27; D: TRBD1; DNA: TGTGCCAGCAGTCCCGGGACAGGGATCGGCGAGCAGTACTTC; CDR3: CASSPGTGIGEQYF
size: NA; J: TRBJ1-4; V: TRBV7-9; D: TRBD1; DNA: TGTGCCAGCAGCACTGACAGGGGGGAGGAGGGAAAACTGTTTTTT; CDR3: CASSTDRGEEGKLFF
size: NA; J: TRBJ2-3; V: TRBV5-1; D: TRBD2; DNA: TGCGCCAGCAGCTTGGAGGGTCCTAGCGGGAGTCCGGCAGATACGCAGTATTTT; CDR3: CASSLEGPSGSPADTQYF
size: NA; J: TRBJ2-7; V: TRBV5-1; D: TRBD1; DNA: TGCGCCAGCAGCTTGGTGGGGACAGGGCCTAGCTCCTACGAGCAGTACTTC; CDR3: CASSLVGTGPSSYEQYF
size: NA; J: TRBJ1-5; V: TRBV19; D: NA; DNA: TGTGCCAGTAGTATAATGACGGAGTACAATCAGCCCCAGCATTTT; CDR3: CASSIMTEYNQPQHF
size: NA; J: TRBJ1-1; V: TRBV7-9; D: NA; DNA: TGTGCCAGCAGCCGACCCAGGGGTTTGAACACTGAAGCTTTCTTT; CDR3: CASSRPRGLNTEAFF
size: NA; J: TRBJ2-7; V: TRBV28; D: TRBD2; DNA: TGTGCCAGCAGACCTACATGGGGGCTAGCGGGCCCTAGCTCCTACGAGCAGTACTTC; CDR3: CASRPTWGLAGPSSYEQYF
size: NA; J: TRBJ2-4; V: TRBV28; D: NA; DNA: TGTGCCAGCAGGGGGACAACGGAGGCAGCCAAAAACATTCAGTACTTC; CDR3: CASRGTTEAAKNIQYF
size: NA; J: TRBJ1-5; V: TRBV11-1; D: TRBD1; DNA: TGTGCCAGCAGCTCTAGAGGGACAGGAGGTCTCCAGCCCCAGCATTTT; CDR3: CASSSRGTGGLQPQHF
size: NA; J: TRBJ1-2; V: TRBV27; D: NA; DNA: TGTGCCAGCAGTCTAGCAGGAGCCCCCTATGGCTACACCTTC; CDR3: CASSLAGAPYGYTF
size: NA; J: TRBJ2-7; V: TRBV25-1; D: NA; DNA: TGTGCCAGCAGTTTGGGGGCCGAGCAGTACTTC; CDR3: CASSLGAEQYF
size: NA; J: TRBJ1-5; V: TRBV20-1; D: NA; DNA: TGCAGTGCTACAGGCAATCAGCCCCAGCATTTT; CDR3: CSATGNQPQHF